This T cell receptor beta chain was sequenced during a study of cytomegalovirus exposure and HLA in healthy donors. The CDR3 is 16 residues long. From germline, CDR1 is SNHLY and CDR2 FYNNEI. V shed 5 bases, J shed 5 bases, and the junction held 6 bases outside the gene matches. The method was immunoSEQ multiplex PCR; TCRdb's version includes in-frame clones alone and lacks a portion of them. The table has some 120,000 clones, about nine tenths seen once. Material for sequencing was PBMCs. V usage is TRBV2 and J usage is TRBJ2-2; 12 positions match TRBD2. The source is a man younger than 45 in good health and CMV-seronegative. The CDR3 reads CASSSRLAGETGELFF. CDR3 DNA: TGTGCCAGCAGTTCCCGACTAGCGGGAGAAACCGGGGAGCTGTTTTTT. The full variable domain, its missing parts supplied by reference TRBV2 and TRBJ2-2, is EPEVTQTPSHQVTQMGQEVILRCVPISNHLYFYWYRQILGQKVEFLVSFYNNEISEKSEIFDDQFSVERPDGSNFTLKIRSTKLEDSAMYFCASSSRLAGETGELFFGEGSRLTVL.